This is a list of T cell receptor beta chains from one sample in a study of cytomegalovirus exposure and HLA in healthy donors. Measured with immunoSEQ multiplex PCR; TCRdb has only the in-frame clones, and not every one. The sample contains around 200,000 clones, around nine tenths of which appear only once. The sequenced sample consisted of PBMCs. These receptors came from a woman younger than 45 in good health and CMV-seronegative. The CDR3 runs from the conserved cysteine through the conserved F or W. A D gene is named only where the DNA matches it firmly. Size values are once, few and many counts, or a class for expanded clones, and some rows have none.

once	TRBJ1-4	TRBV15	-	CATSRDLSNEKLFF	TGTGCCACCAGCAGAGATCTATCTAATGAAAAACTGTTTTTT
few	TRBJ2-7	TRBV5-5	TRBD1	CASSYYTTGNEQYF	TGTGCCAGCAGCTATTACACGACAGGGAACGAGCAGTACTTC
-	TRBJ2-7	TRBV7-9	TRBD2	CASSFGTSKFVYEQYF	TGTGCCAGCAGCTTTGGGACTAGCAAGTTTGTCTACGAGCAGTACTTC
-	TRBJ1-1	TRBV27	-	CASSFREGSEAFF	TGTGCCAGCAGTTTCAGGGAGGGATCTGAAGCTTTCTTT
-	TRBJ2-7	TRBV28	-	CASGFRDIEYEQYF	TGTGCCAGCGGTTTCCGGGACATTGAATACGAGCAGTACTTC
-	TRBJ2-7	TRBV7-9	-	CASSLGPSYEQYF	TGTGCCAGCAGCTTAGGCCCGTCCTACGAGCAGTACTTC
-	TRBJ1-1	TRBV10-1	-	CASDQGGWCSTEAFF	TGCGCCAGCGACCAGGGAGGCTGGTGTAGCACTGAAGCTTTCTTT
-	TRBJ2-5	TRBV5-1	TRBD1	CASSQRTGLKETQYF	TGCGCCAGCAGCCAAAGGACAGGGTTAAAAGAGACCCAGTACTTC
-	TRBJ1-2	TRBV10-3	-	CAISERQGPLWGYTF	TGTGCCATCAGTGAACGGCAGGGCCCACTATGGGGCTACACCTTC
-	TRBJ1-5	TRBV6-1	-	CASSEWGDGNQPQHF	TGTGCCAGCAGTGAATGGGGAGATGGCAATCAGCCCCAGCATTTT
-	TRBJ2-3	TRBV7-9	-	CSSSLAAPPRDTQYF	TGTTCCAGCAGCTTAGCAGCGCCCCCCCGCGATACGCAGTATTTT
-	TRBJ2-3	TRBV5-1	-	CASSLELPTSDTQYF	TGCGCCAGCAGCTTAGAACTACCAACCTCTGATACGCAGTATTTT
-	TRBJ2-7	TRBV6-5	-	CASSYVGTPAYEQYF	TGTGCCAGCAGTTATGTTGGTACTCCCGCCTACGAGCAGTACTTC
once	TRBJ1-1	TRBV28	-	CASSPAGESYTEAFF	TGTGCCAGCAGTCCAGCCGGGGAGTCTTACACTGAAGCTTTCTTT
-	TRBJ2-7	TRBV27	TRBD1	CASSFTGDYEQYF	TGTGCCAGCAGTTTTACAGGGGACTACGAGCAGTACTTC
-	TRBJ2-5	TRBV10-3	TRBD1	CAITRDREETQYF	TGTGCCATCACCCGGGACAGGGAAGAGACCCAGTACTTC
-	TRBJ2-7	TRBV28	TRBD2	CASSYPGLANEQYF	TGTGCCAGCAGTTACCCGGGACTAGCGAACGAGCAGTACTTC
few	TRBJ2-1	TRBV10-3	TRBD2	CAIRGSGGSYNEQFF	TGTGCCATCAGGGGAAGCGGGGGTTCCTACAATGAGCAGTTCTTC
-	TRBJ2-5	TRBV5-1	TRBD2	CASSLTGEGPVRAQYF	TGCGCCAGCAGCTTGACGGGGGAGGGCCCCGTTCGGGCCCAGTACTTC